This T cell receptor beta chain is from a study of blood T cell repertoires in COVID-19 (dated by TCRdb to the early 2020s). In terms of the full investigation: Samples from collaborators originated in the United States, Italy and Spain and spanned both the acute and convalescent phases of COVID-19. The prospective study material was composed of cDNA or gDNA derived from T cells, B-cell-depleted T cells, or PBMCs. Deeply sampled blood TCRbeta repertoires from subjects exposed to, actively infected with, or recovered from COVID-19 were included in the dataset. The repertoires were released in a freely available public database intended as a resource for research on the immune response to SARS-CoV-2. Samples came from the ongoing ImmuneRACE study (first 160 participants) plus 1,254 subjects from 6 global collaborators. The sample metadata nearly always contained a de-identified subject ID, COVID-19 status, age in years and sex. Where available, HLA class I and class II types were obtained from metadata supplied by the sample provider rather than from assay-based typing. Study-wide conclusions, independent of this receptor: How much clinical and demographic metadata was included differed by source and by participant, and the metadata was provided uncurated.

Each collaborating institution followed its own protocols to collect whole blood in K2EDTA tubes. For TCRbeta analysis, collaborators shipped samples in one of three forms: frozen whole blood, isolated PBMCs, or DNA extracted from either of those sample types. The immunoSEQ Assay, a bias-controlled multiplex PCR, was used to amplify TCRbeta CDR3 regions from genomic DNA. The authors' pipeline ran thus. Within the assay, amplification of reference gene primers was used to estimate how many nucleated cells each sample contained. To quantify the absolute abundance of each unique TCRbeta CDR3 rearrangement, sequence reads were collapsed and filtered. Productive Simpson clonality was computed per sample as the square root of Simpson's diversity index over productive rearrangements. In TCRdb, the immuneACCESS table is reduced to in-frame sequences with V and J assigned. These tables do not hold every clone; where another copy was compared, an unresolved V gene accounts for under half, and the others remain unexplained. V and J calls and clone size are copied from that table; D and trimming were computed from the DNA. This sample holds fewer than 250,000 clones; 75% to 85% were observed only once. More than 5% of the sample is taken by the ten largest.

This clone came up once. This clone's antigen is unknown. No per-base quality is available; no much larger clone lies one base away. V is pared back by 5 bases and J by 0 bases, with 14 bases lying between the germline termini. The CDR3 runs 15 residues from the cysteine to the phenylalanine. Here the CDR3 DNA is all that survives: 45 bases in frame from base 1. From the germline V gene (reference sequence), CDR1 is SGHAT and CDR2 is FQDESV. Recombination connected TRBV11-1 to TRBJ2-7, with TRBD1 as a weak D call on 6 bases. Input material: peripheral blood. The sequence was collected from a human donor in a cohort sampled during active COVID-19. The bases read TGTGCCAGCAGCGGGGGACACTGGACCTCCTACGAGCAGTACTTC. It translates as CASSGGHWTSYEQYF.